The 15 T cell receptor beta chains below were found in one sample sequenced in a study of identical twins. TCRdb reprocessed the 5' RACE reads with MiXCR, giving one entry per CDR3 protein. The sample lists around 480,000 distinct CDR3 sequences; roughly 13% were seen once. The same data also contributed to another study, on yellow fever vaccine responses in identical twins.

Source material: CD4+ T cells sorted from blood. Receptors originate from a woman aged 18 to 35 in good health.

This clonotype has just a few counts. The chain combines TRBV6-1 with TRBJ1-5; 8 bases align to TRBD1. CDR1 MNHNS and CDR2 SASEGT come from the germline V gene. The CDR3 runs to 18 residues. The trim removed 6 bases at V and 0 bases at J, leaving 13 bases unmatched. The CDR3 reads CASSPQDRVFGSNQPQHF. Here the CDR3 DNA reads TGTGCCAGCAGCCCCCAGGACAGGGTCTTTGGTAGCAATCAGCCCCAGCATTTT.

This clonotype was seen at least ten times. This chain links TRBV29-1 with TRBJ2-1; 10 bases match TRBD2. Trimming took 6 bases from V and 1 from J; bases not matched to a gene: 3. The germline V gene encodes CDR1 SQVTM and CDR2 ANQGSEA. CDR3 length: 14 amino acids. The CDR3 protein is CSVLAGVSYNEQFF. CDR3 nucleotides: TGCAGCGTGCTAGCGGGAGTATCCTACAATGAGCAGTTCTTC.

This chain links TRBV4-3 with TRBJ2-5, with a possible D match to TRBD2 (5 bases). Germline lookup yields CDR1 LGHNA and CDR2 YSLEER. The V end was cut by 4 bases, the J end by 2 bases, with 11 bases between. CDR3 length: 14 amino acids. The CDR3 loop reads CASSRGSKQETQYF. The CDR3 region has the DNA TGCGCCAGCAGCCGCGGGTCTAAACAAGAGACCCAGTACTTC.

The chain is built from TRBV2 and TRBJ2-3; TRBD2 might be the D (6 bases). V lost 3 bases and J 0 bases, leaving 13 bases between the germline ends. The CDR3 loop spans 16 amino acids. Germline V lookup: CDR1 SNHLY, CDR2 FYNNEI. CDR3 coding DNA: TGTGCCAGCAGTGATCTTGGAGGGATGAGCACAGATACGCAGTATTTT. Its translation: CASSDLGGMSTDTQYF.

There are a few counts of this clonotype. The chain couples TRBV20-1 to TRBJ2-7; D tentatively reads TRBD1 or TRBD2 (5 bases each). V dropped 6 bases and J dropped 5 bases, with 17 bases sitting between them. The CDR3 length is 13 residues. Germline assignment: CDR1 DFQATT and CDR2 SNEGSKA (reference sequence). CDR3 nucleotide sequence: TGCAGTGCACGACACGGGGCACGGGACGAGCAGTACTTC. This sequence encodes CSARHGARDEQYF.

This clonotype turned up a few times. This chain connects TRBV9 to TRBJ1-2; no clear D. V shed 0 bases and J shed 2 bases, with 5 bases lying between them. The V gene's germline CDR1 is SGDLS and CDR2 YYNGEE. The CDR3 consists of 13 residues. DNA of the CDR3: TGTGCCAGCAGCGTAGATGCCAACTATGGCTACACCTTC. This translates into CASSVDANYGYTF.

This clonotype was counted between two and nine times. J is TRBJ1-6 and V is TRBV13; 7 nucleotides align to TRBD1. V trimming: 5 bases; J trimming: 6 bases; junction bases outside the gene matches: 10. Germline lookup yields CDR1 PRHDT and CDR2 FYEKMQ (reference sequence). This CDR3 contains 16 residues. CDR3 residues: CASSQKQGLGNSPLHF. In DNA, the CDR3 is TGTGCCAGCAGCCAAAAACAGGGGCTGGGTAATTCACCCCTCCACTTT.

There are many counts of this clonotype. The V gene is TRBV10-3, the J gene TRBJ2-4; D is possibly TRBD1 (6 bases). V lost 4 bases and J 12 bases, leaving 13 bases between the germline ends. The CDR3 has 12 amino acids. CDR1 is ENHRY and CDR2 is SYGVKD in the germline V gene. The DNA for the CDR3 is TGTGCCATCAGTGGCTCTGGGGACAATCAGTACTTC. Its protein product is CAISGSGDNQYF.

This clonotype was observed a few times. This chain uses TRBV2 with TRBJ2-3; 9 bases match TRBD2. Unmatched junction bases numbered 2, after V lost 3 bases and J lost 4 bases. The CDR3 spans 14 residues. The germline V gene encodes CDR1 SNHLY and CDR2 FYNNEI. The CDR3, as DNA: TGTGCCAGCAGTGACGGGACTAGCCCAGATACGCAGTATTTT. This translates into CASSDGTSPDTQYF.

This clonotype has just a few counts. The chain joins TRBV6-2 or TRBV6-3 to TRBJ2-3, with D hard to call. Germline V gene lookup returns CDR1 MNHEY and CDR2 SVGEGT. Trimming pared 2 bases from V and 6 bases from J, leaving 18 bases between. The CDR3 extends over 16 amino acids. CDR3 residues: CASSYTVGSVGDTQYF. The CDR3 DNA sequence: TGTGCCAGCAGTTACACCGTGGGATCTGTAGGGGATACGCAGTATTTT.

This clonotype has a handful of counts. The V call is TRBV3-1, the J call TRBJ2-3; D is undetermined. The V gene lost 4 bases and the J gene lost 1 base, with 9 bases spanning the gap. Germline CDR1 LGHDT, CDR2 YNNKEL (reference sequence). The CDR3 consists of 14 residues. CDR3 amino acids: CASSPDVRTDTQYF. In DNA, the CDR3 is TGTGCCAGCAGCCCGGACGTCCGCACAGATACGCAGTATTTT.

This clonotype has a single count. The chain couples TRBV6-1 to TRBJ2-7; either TRBD1 or TRBD2 may fit D (5 bases each). Trimming shortened V by 6 bases and J by 6 bases, and 21 bases separated the two germline ends. Germline CDR1 is MNHNS and CDR2 is SASEGT. The CDR3 covers 15 residues. CDR3 residues: CASSPPRGGAFEQYF. CDR3 in DNA: TGTGCCAGCAGCCCCCCTCGGGGTGGGGCCTTCGAGCAGTACTTC.

This clonotype was observed many times. The V gene is TRBV28, the J gene TRBJ1-5; D unclear. CDR3 length: 14 amino acids. Germline assignment: CDR1 MDHEN and CDR2 SYDVKM. V lost 2 bases and J lost 0, with 5 bases in between. The CDR3 bases are TGTGCCAGCAGTTTACGTCTTAGCAATCAGCCCCAGCATTTT. It is translated as CASSLRLSNQPQHF.

The gene calls are TRBV12-3 or TRBV12-4 and TRBJ2-5; 10 positions match TRBD2. With 3 bases clipped from V and 5 bases from J, the junction kept 6 bases outside the gene matches. This CDR3 is built from 15 residues. The CDR3 nucleotides are TGTGCCAGCAGTTTTTCTAGCGGGGGAGCTGAGACCCAGTACTTC. As protein: CASSFSSGGAETQYF.

This sequence joins TRBV27 and TRBJ2-7; no clear D gene. V shed 1 base and J shed 1 base, with 8 bases lying between them. Looked up from germline, CDR1 is MNHEY and CDR2 is SMNVEV (reference sequence). This CDR3 has 14 residues. CDR3 DNA: TGTGCCAGCAGTTTATTCTTGACTTCCTACGAGCAGTACTTC. This sequence encodes CASSLFLTSYEQYF.